These 14 T cell receptor beta chains share one sample of origin, sequenced in a study of response to subunit inactivated influenza vaccine. TCRdb reprocessed the RT-PCR reads via MiXCR and lists one record per CDR3 protein. Among hundreds of thousands of distinct CDR3 sequences, 13% to 15% were seen once, and the ten largest hold 7.6%. The source material was PBMCs from blood, sampled less than 15 days before vaccination. These receptors originate from a man aged 45 to 65 who received an inactivated influenza vaccine.

Only a few counts were recorded for this clonotype. The CDR3 reads CASSQEASWANVLTF. The CDR3 DNA reads as TGCGCCAGCAGCCAAGAGGCGTCCTGGGCCAACGTCCTGACTTTC. The chain is built from TRBV4-1 and TRBJ2-6; D gene uncertain. V lost 0 bases to trimming and J lost 5 bases, with 8 bases between them. The germline V gene has CDR1 MGHRA and CDR2 YSYEKL. CDR3 length equals 15 residues.

This clonotype came up many times. The rearrangement joins TRBV27 to TRBJ2-7, with 10 bases lining up with TRBD2. Germline trimming cut 8 bases from V and 4 bases from J; bases unmatched to any gene: 8. Germline V gene data show CDR1 as MNHEY and CDR2 as SMNVEV (reference sequence). This CDR3 region has 14 residues. The CDR3 protein is CASLLAGGRYEQYF. CDR3 DNA: TGTGCCAGCCTTTTAGCGGGAGGCCGTTACGAGCAGTACTTC.

In the case of this clonotype: Compared with germline, one end of the junction differs, possibly owing to a read error. This CDR3 reads CASSWGARDQQYF. The CDR3 nucleotides are TGTGCCAGTAGTTGGGGGGCTCGGGACCAGCAGTACTTC. This chain links TRBV28 with TRBJ2-7, with D possibly called TRBD1 or TRBD2 (6 bases each). Germline CDR1 reads MDHEN; CDR2 reads SYDVKM. This CDR3 has 13 residues.

The chain has TRBV19 and TRBJ2-3; the D gene is possibly TRBD1 (6 bases). The CDR3 has 15 amino acids. V was shortened by 6 bases and J by 2 bases, with 15 bases between the two germline ends. CDR1 and CDR2 from the germline V gene are LNHDA and SQIVND (reference sequence). Here the CDR3 reads CASSDGQIYTDTQYF. CDR3 sequence (DNA): TGTGCCAGTAGCGACGGACAGATTTACACAGATACGCAGTATTTT.

This clonotype was seen more than once but under ten times. This chain joins TRBV4-3 and TRBJ2-7, with 8 bases fitting TRBD2. The CDR3 totals 15 residues. With 3 bases clipped from V and 2 bases from J, the junction kept 6 bases outside the gene matches. From germline, CDR1 is LGHNA and CDR2 YSLEER. The DNA of the CDR3 is TGCGCCAGCAGCCAGTATCGGGGGGGCCCCTACGAGCAGTACTTC. It codes for CASSQYRGGPYEQYF.

This clonotype was found a few times. The chain combines TRBV20-1 with TRBJ2-2; 8 bases fit TRBD2. The CDR3 is 14 amino acids. With V trimmed by 2 bases and J by 4 bases, 3 bases remained unmatched. The germline V gene encodes CDR1 DFQATT and CDR2 SNEGSKA (reference sequence). CDR3 sequence: CSARRGGVTGELFF. The CDR3 DNA is TGCAGTGCTAGACGGGGGGGGGTCACCGGGGAGCTGTTTTTT.

The chain has TRBV3-1 and TRBJ2-7; no definite D call. The ends were cut back, 3 bases at V and 6 bases at J, with 6 bases in the middle. The CDR3 extends over 11 amino acids. Germline-derived CDR1 and CDR2 are LGHDT and YNNKEL (reference sequence). The DNA for the CDR3 is TGTGCCAGCAGCCAGCGGCGCGAGCAGTACTTC. It codes for CASSQRREQYF.

As DNA, the CDR3 is TGTGCCAGCAGCTTGGCCAAGGAAGAGACCCAGTACTTC. It specifies CASSLAKEETQYF. The chain has TRBV7-3 and TRBJ2-5, with unresolved D. V was clipped by 3 bases and J by 3 bases, with 8 bases between them. The CDR3 is 13 amino acids. CDR1 is SGHTA and CDR2 is FQGTGA in the germline V gene.

This chain connects TRBV28 to TRBJ2-5; 10 bases map to TRBD2. The V and J ends lost 2 bases and 5 bases, in that order; junction bases with no gene match: 11. This CDR3 region has 17 residues. Germline lookup yields CDR1 MDHEN and CDR2 SYDVKM. The CDR3 is CASSLRAVVTSGETQYF. Written as DNA, the CDR3 is TGTGCCAGCAGTTTAAGGGCGGTCGTGACTAGCGGGGAGACCCAGTACTTC.

The CDR3 DNA sequence: TGCAGTGCTAACTTAAGGGGACCGAAAGAGACCCAGTACTTC. This codes for CSANLRGPKETQYF. This chain joins TRBV20-1 and TRBJ2-5; possibly TRBD1 or TRBD2 for D (5 bases each). The CDR3 consists of 14 residues. V was trimmed by 4 bases and J by 3 bases, leaving 15 bases between them. CDR1 and CDR2 from the germline V gene are DFQATT and SNEGSKA (reference sequence).

V is TRBV25-1 and J is TRBJ2-7; D gene ambiguous. CDR1 is MGHDK and CDR2 is SYGVNS in the germline V gene. Trimming shortened V by 10 bases and J by 2 bases, and 12 bases separated the two germline ends. The CDR3 is 12 residues long. The CDR3 bases are TGTGCCACCGCGAACAGCCCCTACGAGCAGTACTTC. The encoded protein is CATANSPYEQYF.

This clonotype has ten or more counts. The chain couples TRBV4-3 to TRBJ1-5, with D unresolved. The V gene's germline CDR1 is LGHNA and CDR2 YSLEER. The CDR3 runs 14 residues. Deletions cut 4 bases from V and 2 bases from J, with 9 bases between. CDR3 region: CASSPSSGNQPQHF. CDR3 sequence (DNA): TGCGCCAGCAGCCCTTCGTCGGGCAATCAGCCCCAGCATTTT.

V and J are TRBV27 and TRBJ2-3; 10 bases are shared with TRBD2. The CDR3 runs 16 residues. Germline-derived CDR1 and CDR2 are MNHEY and SMNVEV (reference sequence). Germline trimming cut 7 bases from V and 8 bases from J; bases unmatched to any gene: 15. The CDR3 DNA is TGTGCCAGCACCCATGGTCTAGCGGGGGCCCGGGGTACGCAGTATTTT. Its protein product is CASTHGLAGARGTQYF.

In DNA, the CDR3 is TGCGCCAGCAGCTTGTGGGGGACAGGGGACAACTATGGCTACACCTTC. It translates to CASSLWGTGDNYGYTF. V usage is TRBV5-1 and J usage is TRBJ1-2; 10 bases map to TRBD1. Trimming at V came to 1 base and at J to 2 bases, leaving 5 bases not matched to a gene. Germline V lookup: CDR1 SGHRS, CDR2 YFSETQ. The CDR3 extends over 16 amino acids.